Shown below are 7 T cell receptor beta chains from a single sample sequenced in a study of T cells in Graves' hyperthyroidism and ophthalmopathy. TCR beta CDR3 region amplification was performed from RNA transcripts. Carried out on the TCR CDR3, a first-round RT-PCR used the HTBI primer set. TCRdb reprocessed the multiplex PCR reads with MiXCR, giving one entry per CDR3 protein. The sample includes about 640,000 distinct CDR3 sequences, just under 45% of them seen just once. What was sequenced was peripheral blood or thyroid tissue (not recorded which). Source of these receptors: an adult man with Graves' disease, either hyperthyroidism or ophthalmopathy (not recorded which).

This chain uses TRBV7-8 with TRBJ1-6; the D gene is possibly TRBD1 (6 bases). CDR1 SGHVS and CDR2 FQNEAQ come from the germline V gene. Trimming cost V 8 bases and J 7 bases, with 9 bases left between them. The CDR3 has 12 residues. The CDR3 sequence: CASGQSNSPLHF. CDR3 coding DNA: TGTGCCAGCGGACAGTCCAATTCACCCCTCCACTTT.

This clonotype was counted many times. The V and J genes are TRBV5-1 and TRBJ1-6, with no clear D. Trimming cost V 0 bases and J 12 bases, with 10 bases left between them. CDR1 SGHRS and CDR2 YFSETQ come from the germline V gene. The length of the CDR3 is 13 residues. CDR3 coding DNA: TGCGCCAGCAGCTTGGACGGAGTGAAACCCCTCCACTTT. Amino acids: CASSLDGVKPLHF.

This clonotype was seen a handful of times. The CDR3 nucleotides read TGCAGTGCTAGTCGAGGGAACACCGGGGAGCTGTTTTTT. Translating it yields CSASRGNTGELFF. The chain employs TRBV20-1 and TRBJ2-2, with no clear D. V lost 3 bases, J lost 1 base, and 6 bases lay in between. Germline CDR1 is DFQATT and CDR2 is SNEGSKA (reference sequence). The CDR3 is 13 residues long.

The table lists this clonotype with a count of one. An end of the junction does not agree with germline; a read error may underlie this. The chain combines TRBV2 with TRBJ1-2; no firm D call. Germline CDR1 and CDR2: SNHLY and FYNNEI. This CDR3 has 16 amino acids. The CDR3 nucleotides are TGCGCCAGCAGCCAAGATTACAGCCCCGAGGACTATGGCTACACCTTC. Translated: CASSQDYSPEDYGYTF.

About this clonotype: This CDR3 is missing its conserved last phenylalanine or tryptophan, likely due to a read error. CDR3 amino acids: CSITQGNTEAFL. The CDR3 bases are TGCAGTATAACACAGGGGAACACTGAAGCTTTCCTT. The chain joins TRBV20-1 to TRBJ1-1, with D possibly TRBD1 on 6 matching bases. CDR3 size: 12 residues. Germline V CDR1 and CDR2: DFQATT, SNEGSKA (reference sequence). The ends were cut back, 8 bases at V and 1 base at J, with 11 bases in the middle.

Points on this clonotype: This likely comes from a read error, as the CDR3 has no conserved phenylalanine or tryptophan at its end. The DNA is left out, because the CDR3 cannot be placed on it with certainty; the CDR3 is given as TCRdb lists it. The J gene is TRBJ1-4, the V gene TRBV2; the table's D call, TRBD1, was not checked against the DNA. The CDR3 region is 8 residues in length, termini included. The V gene's germline CDR1 is SNHLY and CDR2 FYNNEI. CDR3 in amino acids: CASSEGQV.

This chain uses TRBV10-2 with TRBJ1-2, with 7 bases matching TRBD1. Germline values: CDR1 WSHSY, CDR2 SAAADI. The V gene end was trimmed by 0 bases and the J gene end by 9 bases; junction bases not matched to a gene: 4. The CDR3 is made up of 13 amino acids. DNA of the CDR3: TGCGCCAGCAGTGAGTCAACAGGGGATAGCTACACCTTC. This codes for CASSESTGDSYTF.